These 28 T cell receptor beta chains were all obtained from the same sample, sequenced in a study of PD-1 blockade in classical Hodgkin lymphoma. No patient escaped relapse after autologous stem cell transplantation, and brentuximab vedotin exposure varied. Libraries were prepared by immunoSEQ multiplex PCR; TCRdb keeps only in-frame clonotypes and omits some of them. This sample carries over 25,000 clones, around four fifths of them seen once, and the ten largest clones take roughly a third. The sample was peripheral blood mononuclear cells (PBMCs), taken before the second cycle of nivolumab. The source is a human donor with classical Hodgkin lymphoma.

The rearrangement links TRBV5-5 to TRBJ1-1; 8 bases align to TRBD1. The CDR3 is 15 residues long. Germline lookup yields CDR1 SGHKS and CDR2 YYEKEE (reference sequence). V lost 7 bases and J lost 5; bases outside the gene matches: 13. The CDR3 protein is CASGQGGRWITEAFF. DNA of the CDR3: TGTGCCAGCGGACAGGGAGGTAGGTGGATTACTGAAGCTTTCTTT.

Only one count was recorded for this clone. The chain joins TRBV2 to TRBJ2-3, with 10 bases matching TRBD2. V shed 3 bases, J shed 2 bases, and the junction held 5 bases outside the gene matches. The CDR3 is 16 amino acids. Germline lookup yields CDR1 SNHLY and CDR2 FYNNEI. CDR3: CASSDRTSGYTDTQYF. CDR3 DNA: TGTGCCAGCAGTGACCGGACTAGCGGATACACAGATACGCAGTATTTT.

A single count supports this clone. The chain recombines TRBV7-2 with TRBJ1-5, with a tentative D call TRBD1 (6 bases). Germline CDR1 is SGHTA and CDR2 is FQGNSA. Trimming removed 4 bases from V and 0 bases from J, with 13 bases in between. The CDR3 runs 16 residues. As DNA, the CDR3 is TGTGCCAGCAGCTCGGGGTTACAGGGTAGCAATCAGCCCCAGCATTTT. This translates into CASSSGLQGSNQPQHF.

This chain connects TRBV11-3 to TRBJ1-2; no clear D gene. Trimming pared 0 bases from V and 8 bases from J, leaving 13 bases between. Germline lookup yields CDR1 SGHNT and CDR2 YENEEA. The CDR3 totals 14 residues. For the CDR3, the DNA is TGTGCCAGCAGCTTAGATCAACAGCCGGGGGGCTACACCTTC. Residues: CASSLDQQPGGYTF.

This sequence joins TRBV19 and TRBJ2-5; 7 bases are shared with TRBD2. The CDR3 is 13 amino acids. Per germline, CDR1 LNHDA and CDR2 SQIVND (reference sequence). V shed 5 bases and J 3 bases; nucleotides not matched to a gene: 3. The DNA for the CDR3 is TGTGCCAGTAGTGGGCTAGCGGAAGAGACCCAGTACTTC. Translated, it gives CASSGLAEETQYF.

The chain has TRBV19 and TRBJ2-7, with D possibly being TRBD1 or TRBD2 (5 bases each). V was clipped by 9 bases and J by 3 bases, with 15 bases between them. From germline, CDR1 is LNHDA and CDR2 SQIVND (reference sequence). CDR3 length equals 13 residues. The CDR3 DNA is TGTGCCAGCAGCCGGGACCGAAACTACGAGCAGTACTTC. Residues: CASSRDRNYEQYF.

The rearrangement links TRBV7-9 to TRBJ2-7; 7 nucleotides agree with TRBD1. The CDR3 covers 13 residues. With V trimmed by 8 bases and J by 5 bases, 9 bases remained unmatched. Germline values: CDR1 SEHNR, CDR2 FQNEAQ (reference sequence). The CDR3 DNA is TGTGCCAGCCATCTTGACAGGGTCGACGAGCAGTACTTC. The encoded protein is CASHLDRVDEQYF.

The J gene is TRBJ1-1, the V gene TRBV30, with 9 bases fitting TRBD1. After removal of 1 base from V and 4 bases from J, the junction contained 7 bases not matched to a gene. Germline V CDR1 and CDR2: GTSNPN, SVGIG (reference sequence). There are 15 residues in the CDR3. For the CDR3, the DNA is TGTGCCTGGAGTGCTTGGGACAGGGTATTCACTGAAGCTTTCTTT. It specifies CAWSAWDRVFTEAFF.

The rearrangement joins TRBV5-1 to TRBJ1-2; D uncertain. CDR1 is SGHRS and CDR2 is YFSETQ in the germline V gene. V lost 4 bases and J lost 0, with 7 bases in between. The CDR3 loop spans 13 amino acids. CDR3 amino acids: CASSLDPNYGYTF. The CDR3 DNA is TGCGCCAGCAGCCTGGACCCTAACTATGGCTACACCTTC.

A single count supports this clone. The rearrangement uses TRBV4-2 and TRBJ2-3; D is unresolved. The germline V gene encodes CDR1 LGHNA and CDR2 YNFKEQ. V was trimmed by 0 bases and J by 0 bases, leaving 4 bases between them. This CDR3 spans 14 amino acids. The CDR3 loop is CASSQDPSTDTQYF. For the CDR3, the DNA is TGTGCCAGCAGCCAAGATCCCAGCACAGATACGCAGTATTTT.

V and J are TRBV7-9 and TRBJ2-5; D possibly uses TRBD1 or TRBD2 (5 bases each). This CDR3 region has 15 residues. V was clipped by 6 bases and J by 5 bases, with 19 bases between them. Per the germline V gene, CDR1 is SEHNR and CDR2 is FQNEAQ (reference sequence). In DNA, the CDR3 is TGTGCCAGCAGGAATCCGGTGACAGAGGGGGAGACCCAGTACTTC. It codes for CASRNPVTEGETQYF.

The chain is built from TRBV19 and TRBJ1-5; TRBD1 matches 8 bases. Germline-derived CDR1 and CDR2 are LNHDA and SQIVND (reference sequence). CDR3 length: 14 amino acids. Germline trimming cut 8 bases from V and 7 bases from J; bases unmatched to any gene: 10. This chain's CDR3 is CASVTGGMEQPQHF. CDR3 coding DNA: TGTGCCAGTGTCACAGGGGGGATGGAACAGCCCCAGCATTTT.

The chain uses TRBV5-1 and TRBJ1-1, with D unclear. The V gene's germline CDR1 is SGHRS and CDR2 YFSETQ. Trimming pared 0 bases from V and 2 bases from J, leaving 11 bases between. The CDR3 consists of 15 residues. In DNA form, the CDR3 reads TGCGCCAGCAGCTTGGGGGGTACCTCTAACACTGAAGCTTTCTTT. Translation gives CASSLGGTSNTEAFF.

Only one count was recorded for this clone. The V gene is TRBV7-9, the J gene TRBJ1-1, with D possibly matching TRBD1 (5 bases). This CDR3 comprises 15 residues. V lost 1 base to trimming and J lost 7 bases, with 16 bases between them. Per the germline V gene, CDR1 is SEHNR and CDR2 is FQNEAQ (reference sequence). The CDR3 DNA reads TGTGCCAGCAGCTTAGGGCCGGCAGGGCAGGGTGAAGCTTTCTTT. Its protein is CASSLGPAGQGEAFF.

The rearrangement joins TRBV4-2 to TRBJ2-5; D may be TRBD2 (5 bases). This CDR3 has 14 amino acids. Germline V gene sequence: CDR1 LGHNA, CDR2 YNFKEQ. Between the trimmed V and J ends, which lost 0 bases and 5 bases, there was a span of 10 bases. CDR3 protein: CASSQDKERETQYF. CDR3 coding DNA: TGTGCCAGCAGCCAAGATAAAGAGCGGGAGACCCAGTACTTC.

J is TRBJ2-5 and V is TRBV4-3; D is possibly TRBD2 (6 bases). The ends were cut back, 1 base at V and 4 bases at J, with 13 bases in the middle. Per germline, CDR1 LGHNA and CDR2 YSLEER. The CDR3 totals 15 residues. The CDR3: CASSQAGLLGETQYF. The DNA of the CDR3 is TGCGCCAGCAGCCAAGCGGGACTCCTAGGAGAGACCCAGTACTTC.

This clone was seen a handful of times. The chain links TRBV29-1 to TRBJ2-5; tentatively, D is TRBD2 (6 bases). There are 13 residues in the CDR3. V was clipped by 7 bases and J by 7 bases, with 19 bases between them. Germline V gene data show CDR1 as SQVTM and CDR2 as ANQGSEA. CDR3 DNA: TGCAGCGCCGGGGGACCCGCATTTGGGACCCAGTACTTC. As protein: CSAGGPAFGTQYF.

The CDR3 sequence: CASSIQHVNSNNSPLHF. The CDR3, as DNA: TGTGCCAGTAGTATTCAACACGTCAATAGTAATAATTCACCCCTCCACTTT. The rearrangement uses TRBV19 and TRBJ1-6; D is uncertain. This CDR3 spans 17 amino acids. V dropped 3 bases and J dropped 5 bases, with 17 bases sitting between them. Germline lookup yields CDR1 LNHDA and CDR2 SQIVND (reference sequence). Combining the CDR3 with reference TRBV19 and TRBJ1-6 gives the whole variable domain DGGITQSPKYLFRKEGQNVTLSCEQNLNHDAMYWYRQDPGQGLRLIYYSQIVNDFQKGDIAEGYSVSREKKESFPLTVTSAQKNPTAFYLCASSIQHVNSNNSPLHFGNGTRLTVT.

This clone was seen a handful of times. This rearrangement joins TRBV19 to TRBJ1-2; a weak D match, TRBD1 (5 bases). The ends were cut back, 3 bases at V and 8 bases at J, with 25 bases in the middle. CDR3 length: 17 amino acids. Per germline, CDR1 LNHDA and CDR2 SQIVND (reference sequence). This chain's CDR3 is CASSILQDSQASTGYTF. The CDR3 DNA reads as TGTGCCAGTAGTATCCTTCAAGACAGCCAAGCGTCCACAGGCTACACCTTC.

This chain uses TRBV6-5 with TRBJ2-4; D gene ambiguous. Germline CDR1 is MNHEY and CDR2 is SVGAGI. CDR3 length equals 15 residues. V shed 5 bases and J shed 2 bases, with 13 bases lying between them. Here the CDR3 reads CASSTRTGTKNIQYF. CDR3 nucleotide sequence: TGTGCCAGCAGTACCCGGACGGGTACCAAAAACATTCAGTACTTC.

Details on this clone: Within the sample, other DNA sequences also encode this same CDR3. The chain carries TRBV2 and TRBJ1-2; D not resolved. The CDR3 length is 12 residues. Deletions cut 4 bases from V and 6 bases from J, with 9 bases between. Germline lookup yields CDR1 SNHLY and CDR2 FYNNEI. The CDR3 region is CASSGQGDGYTF. The CDR3 nucleotides read TGTGCCAGCAGTGGACAAGGTGATGGCTACACCTTC.

The CDR3 here is CASGPTGRDTEAFF. The CDR3 DNA reads TGTGCCAGTGGACCGACAGGGCGCGACACTGAAGCTTTCTTT. The rearrangement uses TRBV2 and TRBJ1-1; 7 nucleotides agree with TRBD1. Looked up from germline, CDR1 is SNHLY and CDR2 is FYNNEI. V lost 9 bases, J lost 3 bases, and 10 bases stayed unmatched. The CDR3 covers 14 residues.

This clone was detected only a few times. The J gene is TRBJ1-4, the V gene TRBV6-5, with D maybe TRBD1 (5 bases). Deletions cut 5 bases from V and 3 bases from J, with 13 bases between. Per the germline V gene, CDR1 is MNHEY and CDR2 is SVGAGI. The CDR3 covers 15 residues. The CDR3 loop is CASSGGLGSNEKLFF. The DNA of the CDR3 is TGTGCCAGCAGTGGGGGGTTGGGTTCTAATGAAAAACTGTTTTTT.

Regarding this clone: Other nucleotide sequences in the sample specify the same CDR3. This chain links TRBV5-1 with TRBJ1-2, with a tentative D call TRBD1 (5 bases). Trimming stripped 0 bases from V and 8 bases from J, with 8 bases between. Germline V gene lookup returns CDR1 SGHRS and CDR2 YFSETQ. This CDR3 is built from 12 residues. CDR3 DNA sequence: TGCGCCAGCAGCTTGGAGGGGAACGGCTACACCTTC. The encoded protein is CASSLEGNGYTF.

The chain uses TRBV28 and TRBJ2-3; possible D gene TRBD2, 5 bases. Looked up from germline, CDR1 is MDHEN and CDR2 is SYDVKM. The CDR3 contains 15 residues. Trimming cost V 3 bases and J 3 bases, with 13 bases left between them. CDR3 residues: CASSLTGVGTDTQYF. In DNA form, the CDR3 reads TGTGCCAGCAGTTTGACCGGGGTAGGGACAGATACGCAGTATTTT.

The rearrangement links TRBV4-3 to TRBJ2-1, with 10 bases that match TRBD2. This CDR3 is built from 19 residues. Germline V gene data show CDR1 as LGHNA and CDR2 as YSLEER. V trimming: 4 bases; J trimming: 2 bases; junction bases outside the gene matches: 14. CDR3 nucleotide sequence: TGCGCCAGCAGCCGTGGAGCGGGGGGGCTCGGGGGAGCCTACAATGAGCAGTTCTTC. It encodes CASSRGAGGLGGAYNEQFF.

CDR3 nucleotides: TGTGCCAGCAGTTTGACTAGGGGACAGGGACGTTATGAAGCTTTCTTT. The encoded protein is CASSLTRGQGRYEAFF. The chain combines TRBV6-5 with TRBJ1-1; 9 bases fit TRBD1. The V gene's germline CDR1 is MNHEY and CDR2 SVGAGI. The CDR3 length is 16 residues. The junction had 13 bases not matched to a gene; V was cut back by 4 bases and J by 7 bases.

Comments on this clone: The sample contains more than one DNA sequence encoding this CDR3. The CDR3 DNA reads TGTGCCAGCAGTTTGGGGCGAAACACCATATATTTT. It encodes CASSLGRNTIYF. This chain connects TRBV28 to TRBJ1-3; a weak D match, TRBD1 (5 bases). The CDR3 is 12 residues long. V shed 3 bases and J shed 5 bases, with 5 bases lying between them. The germline V gene has CDR1 MDHEN and CDR2 SYDVKM.